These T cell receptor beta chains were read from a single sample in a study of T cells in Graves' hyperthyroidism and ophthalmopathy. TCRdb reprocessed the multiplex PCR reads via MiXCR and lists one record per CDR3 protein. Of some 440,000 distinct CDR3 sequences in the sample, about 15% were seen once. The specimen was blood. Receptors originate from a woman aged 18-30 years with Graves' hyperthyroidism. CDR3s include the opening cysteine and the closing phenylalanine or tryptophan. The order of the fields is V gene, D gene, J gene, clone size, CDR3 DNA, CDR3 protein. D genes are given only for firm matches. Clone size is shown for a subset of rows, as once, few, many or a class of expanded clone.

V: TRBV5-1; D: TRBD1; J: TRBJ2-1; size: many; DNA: TGTGCCAGCAGTTCCGGGACAGGGGATTTCAATGAGCAGTTCTTC; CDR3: CASSSGTGDFNEQFF
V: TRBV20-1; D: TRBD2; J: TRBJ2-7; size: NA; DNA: TGCAGTGCTTGGGCTAGCGGGAATCACGAGCAGTACTTC; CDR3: CSAWASGNHEQYF
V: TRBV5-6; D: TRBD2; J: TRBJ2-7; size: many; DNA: TGTGCCAGCAGCTTTAGCGGGAGGAGCTCCTACGAGCAGTACTTC; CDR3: CASSFSGRSSYEQYF
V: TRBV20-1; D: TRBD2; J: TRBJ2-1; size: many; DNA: TGCAGTGCCCCTGGACTAGCGGGAGGGGGTGAGCAGTTCTTC; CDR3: CSAPGLAGGGEQFF
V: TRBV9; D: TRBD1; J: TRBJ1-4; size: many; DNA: TGTGCCAGCAGCGTAGTTGGGACAGGGAGTAATGAAAAACTGTTTTTT; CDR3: CASSVVGTGSNEKLFF
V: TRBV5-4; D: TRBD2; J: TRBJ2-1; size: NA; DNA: TGTGCCAGCAGCCCTGGGACTAGCGGGAGTAGAGATGAGCAGTTCTTC; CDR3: CASSPGTSGSRDEQFF
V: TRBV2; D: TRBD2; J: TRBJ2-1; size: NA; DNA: TGTGCCAGCTGCCGGGAGGGCGGGACAACCTACAATGAGCAGTTCTTC; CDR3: CASCREGGTTYNEQFF
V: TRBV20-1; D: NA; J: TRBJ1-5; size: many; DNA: TGCAGTGCTAGAGATAAGAGGGTACCTCAGCCCCAGCATTTT; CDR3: CSARDKRVPQPQHF
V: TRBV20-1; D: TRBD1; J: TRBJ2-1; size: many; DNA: TGCAGTGTAGGGACAGGGTCCGATGAGCAGTTCTTC; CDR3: CSVGTGSDEQFF
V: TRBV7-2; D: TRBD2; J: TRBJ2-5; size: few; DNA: TGTGCCAGCAGTCGCCCAGCTAGCGGGAGGGCAGGGGCGTACCAAGAGACCCAGTACTTC; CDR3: CASSRPASGRAGAYQETQYF
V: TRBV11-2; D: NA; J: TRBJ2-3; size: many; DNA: TGTGCCAGCAGCTTCGTGGGGGGTACAGATACGCAGTATTTT; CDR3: CASSFVGGTDTQYF
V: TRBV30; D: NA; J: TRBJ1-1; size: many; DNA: TGTGCCTGGAGGGGCGGGATGAACACTGAAGCTTTCTTT; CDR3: CAWRGGMNTEAFF
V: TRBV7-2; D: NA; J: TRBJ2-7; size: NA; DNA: TGTGCCAGCAGCTTGGCACGTAGCGCCTCCTACGAGCAGTACTTC; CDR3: CASSLARSASYEQYF
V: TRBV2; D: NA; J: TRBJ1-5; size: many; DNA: TGTGCCAGCAGGGGGGGGCGATATAGCAATCAGCCCCAGCATTTT; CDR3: CASRGGRYSNQPQHF
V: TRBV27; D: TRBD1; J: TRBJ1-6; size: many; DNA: TGTGCCAGCAGTTTTACAGGGGGTAATTCACCCCTCCACTTT; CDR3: CASSFTGGNSPLHF
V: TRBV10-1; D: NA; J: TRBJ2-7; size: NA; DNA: TGCGCCAGTCCACCCCAGGGTCAGTACGAGCAGTACTTC; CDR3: CASPPQGQYEQYF
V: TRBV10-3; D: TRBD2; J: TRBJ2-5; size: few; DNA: TGTGCCATCAGTCCGGGGGGGCCGGAGACCCAGTACTTC; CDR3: CAISPGGPETQYF
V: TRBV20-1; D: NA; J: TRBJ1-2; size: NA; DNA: TGCAGTGCAATGGGCTACACCTTC; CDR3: CSAMGYTF
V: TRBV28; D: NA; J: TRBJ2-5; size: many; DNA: TGTGCCAGCAGTTTAAATATGTTGGGGCGGGGAGAGACCCAGTACTTC; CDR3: CASSLNMLGRGETQYF
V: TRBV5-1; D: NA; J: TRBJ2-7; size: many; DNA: TGCGCCAGCGCGCCGGAGACAGGCCCCTACGAGCAGTACTTC; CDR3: CASAPETGPYEQYF
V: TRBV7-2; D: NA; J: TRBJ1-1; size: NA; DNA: TGTGCCAGCAGCTTAAGATTTGACAGGAACACTGAAGCTTTCTTT; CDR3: CASSLRFDRNTEAFF
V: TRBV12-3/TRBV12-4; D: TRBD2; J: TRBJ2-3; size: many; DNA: TGTGCCAGCAGTTTATTCCCTACTAGCGGCACAGATACGCAGTATTTT; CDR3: CASSLFPTSGTDTQYF
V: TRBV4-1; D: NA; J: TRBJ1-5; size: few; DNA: TGCGCCAGCAGCCAAGATACGGGGTGGCAGCCCCAGCATTTT; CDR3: CASSQDTGWQPQHF
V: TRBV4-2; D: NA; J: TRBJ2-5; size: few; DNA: TGTGCCGGCAGCCAAGGCCGGACAGCCCAAGAGACCCAGTACTTC; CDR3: CAGSQGRTAQETQYF
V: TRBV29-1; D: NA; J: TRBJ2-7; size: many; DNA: TGCAGCGTTGAAGATCGTGCAGGGGCCCTCTACGAGCAGTACTTC; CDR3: CSVEDRAGALYEQYF
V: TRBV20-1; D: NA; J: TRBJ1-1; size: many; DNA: TGCAGTGCCGGGGCCCACCGTGAAGCTTTCTTT; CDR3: CSAGAHREAFF
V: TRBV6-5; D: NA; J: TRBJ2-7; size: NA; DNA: TGTGCCAGCAGTTCCGACGGACTTGGCCCCTGGGACGAGCAGTACTTC; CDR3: CASSSDGLGPWDEQYF
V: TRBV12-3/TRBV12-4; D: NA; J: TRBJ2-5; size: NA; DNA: TGTGCCAGCAGTTACAAGGGGCGGGTGGAGACCCAGTACTTC; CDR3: CASSYKGRVETQYF
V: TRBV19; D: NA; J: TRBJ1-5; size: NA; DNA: TGTGCCAGTAGTATCTCCAGGGCTAGCAATCAGCCCCAGCATTTT; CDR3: CASSISRASNQPQHF
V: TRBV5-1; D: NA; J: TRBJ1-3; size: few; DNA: TGCGCCAGCAGCCGATGGGACACCAGCTCTGGAAACACCATATATTTT; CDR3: CASSRWDTSSGNTIYF
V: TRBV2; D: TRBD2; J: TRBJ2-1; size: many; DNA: TGTGCCAGCAGGCGGGAGACCTACAATGAGCAGTTCTTC; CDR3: CASRRETYNEQFF
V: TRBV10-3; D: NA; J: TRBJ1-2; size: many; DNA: TGTGCCATCAGTGAGCCCGGCTCCTATGGCTACACCTTC; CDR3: CAISEPGSYGYTF
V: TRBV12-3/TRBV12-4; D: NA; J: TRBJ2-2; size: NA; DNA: TGTGCCAGCAGTCTGGGGCCTTCGCGAGACAGGGAGCTGTTTTTT; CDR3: CASSLGPSRDRELFF